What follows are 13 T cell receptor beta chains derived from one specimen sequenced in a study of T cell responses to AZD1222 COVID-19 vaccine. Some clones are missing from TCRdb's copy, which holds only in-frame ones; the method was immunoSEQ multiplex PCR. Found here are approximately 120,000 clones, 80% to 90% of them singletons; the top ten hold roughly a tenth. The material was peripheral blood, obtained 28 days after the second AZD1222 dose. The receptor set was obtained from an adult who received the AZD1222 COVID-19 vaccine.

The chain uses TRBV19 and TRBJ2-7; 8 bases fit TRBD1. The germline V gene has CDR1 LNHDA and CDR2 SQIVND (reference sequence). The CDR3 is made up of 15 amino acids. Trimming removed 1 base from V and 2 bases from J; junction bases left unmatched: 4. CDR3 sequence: CASSIVWTGTYEQYF. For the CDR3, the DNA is TGTGCCAGTAGTATAGTTTGGACAGGGACCTACGAGCAGTACTTC.

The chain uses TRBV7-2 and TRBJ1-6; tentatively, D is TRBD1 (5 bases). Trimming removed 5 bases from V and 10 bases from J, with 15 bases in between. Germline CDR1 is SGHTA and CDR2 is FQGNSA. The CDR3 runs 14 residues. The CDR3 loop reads CASSPQGPTSPLHF. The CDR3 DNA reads TGTGCCAGCAGCCCCCAGGGTCCCACCTCACCCCTCCACTTT.

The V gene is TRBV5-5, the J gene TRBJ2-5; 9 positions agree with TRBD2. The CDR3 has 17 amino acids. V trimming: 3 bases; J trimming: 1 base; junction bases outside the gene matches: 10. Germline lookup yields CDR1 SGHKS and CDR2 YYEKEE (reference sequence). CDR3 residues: CASSSFGLAKFQETQYF. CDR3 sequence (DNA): TGTGCCAGCAGCTCCTTCGGACTAGCGAAATTCCAAGAGACCCAGTACTTC.

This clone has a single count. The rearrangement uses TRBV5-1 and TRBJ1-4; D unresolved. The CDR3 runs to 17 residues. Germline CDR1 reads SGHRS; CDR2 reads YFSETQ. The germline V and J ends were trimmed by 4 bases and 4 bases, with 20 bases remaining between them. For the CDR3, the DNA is TGCGCCAGCAGCCTCGACGGAGGCGGCCTCTTTAATGAAAAACTGTTTTTT. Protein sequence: CASSLDGGGLFNEKLFF.

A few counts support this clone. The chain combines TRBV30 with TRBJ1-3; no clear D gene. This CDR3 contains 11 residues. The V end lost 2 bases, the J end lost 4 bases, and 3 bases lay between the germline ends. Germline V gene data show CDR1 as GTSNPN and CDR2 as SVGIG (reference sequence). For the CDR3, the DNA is TGTGCCTGGAGTTGGGGAAACACCATATATTTT. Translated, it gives CAWSWGNTIYF.

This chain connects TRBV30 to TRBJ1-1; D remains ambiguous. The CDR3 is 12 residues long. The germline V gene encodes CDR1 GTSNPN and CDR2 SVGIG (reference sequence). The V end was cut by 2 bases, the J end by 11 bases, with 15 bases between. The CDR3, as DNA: TGTGCCTGGAGTTTCAACACATGGGTCGCTTTCTTT. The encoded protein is CAWSFNTWVAFF. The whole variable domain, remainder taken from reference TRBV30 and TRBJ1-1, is SQTIHQWPATLVQPVGSPLSLECTVEGTSNPNLYWYRQAAGRGLQLLFYSVGIGQISSEVPQNLSASRPQDRQFILSSKKLLLSDSGFYLCAWSFNTWVAFFGQGTRLTVV.

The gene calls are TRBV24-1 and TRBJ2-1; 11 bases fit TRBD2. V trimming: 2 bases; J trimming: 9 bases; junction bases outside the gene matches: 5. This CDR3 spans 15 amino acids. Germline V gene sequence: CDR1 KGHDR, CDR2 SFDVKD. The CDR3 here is CATSDSTSGMTEQFF. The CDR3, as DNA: TGTGCCACCAGTGATTCGACTAGCGGGATGACTGAGCAGTTCTTC.

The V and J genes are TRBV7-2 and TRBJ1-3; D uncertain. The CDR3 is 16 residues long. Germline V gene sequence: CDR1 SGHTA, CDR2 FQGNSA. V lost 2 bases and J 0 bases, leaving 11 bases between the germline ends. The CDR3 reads CASSLMQANSGNTIYF. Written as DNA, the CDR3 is TGTGCCAGCAGCTTAATGCAGGCTAACTCTGGAAACACCATATATTTT.

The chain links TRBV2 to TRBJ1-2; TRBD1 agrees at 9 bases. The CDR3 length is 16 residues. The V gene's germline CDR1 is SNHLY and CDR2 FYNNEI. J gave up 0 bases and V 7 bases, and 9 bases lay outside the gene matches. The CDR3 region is CASTPDRGRPNYGYTF. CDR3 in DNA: TGTGCCAGCACCCCTGACAGGGGGAGACCTAACTATGGCTACACCTTC. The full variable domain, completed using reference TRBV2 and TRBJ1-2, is EPEVTQTPSHQVTQMGQEVILRCVPISNHLYFYWYRQILGQKVEFLVSFYNNEISEKSEIFDDQFSVERPDGSNFTLKIRSTKLEDSAMYFCASTPDRGRPNYGYTFGSGTRLTVV.

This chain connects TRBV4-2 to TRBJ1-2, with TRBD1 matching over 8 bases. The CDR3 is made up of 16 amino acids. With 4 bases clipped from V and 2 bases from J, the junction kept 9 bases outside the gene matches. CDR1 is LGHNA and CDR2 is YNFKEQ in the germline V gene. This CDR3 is CASSPPRGTGNYGYTF. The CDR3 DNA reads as TGTGCCAGCAGCCCGCCTCGAGGGACAGGAAACTATGGCTACACCTTC.

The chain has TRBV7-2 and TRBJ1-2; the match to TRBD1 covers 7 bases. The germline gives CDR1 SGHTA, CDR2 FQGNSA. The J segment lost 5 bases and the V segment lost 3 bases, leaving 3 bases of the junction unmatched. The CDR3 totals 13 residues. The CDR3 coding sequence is TGTGCCAGCAGCTTCGACAGGGCGTATGGCTACACCTTC. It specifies CASSFDRAYGYTF. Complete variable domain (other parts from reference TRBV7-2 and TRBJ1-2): GAGVSQSPSNKVTEKGKDVELRCDPISGHTALYWYRQSLGQGLEFLIYFQGNSAPDKSGLPSDRFSAERTGGSVSTLTIQRTQQEDSAVYLCASSFDRAYGYTFGSGTRLTVV.

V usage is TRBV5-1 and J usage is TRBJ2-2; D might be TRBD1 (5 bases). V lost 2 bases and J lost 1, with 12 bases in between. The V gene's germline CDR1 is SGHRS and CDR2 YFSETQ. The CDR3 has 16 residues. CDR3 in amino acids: CASSLFPDRNTGELFF. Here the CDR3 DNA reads TGCGCCAGCAGCTTATTTCCCGACAGGAACACCGGGGAGCTGTTTTTT. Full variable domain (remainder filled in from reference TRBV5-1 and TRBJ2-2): KAGVTQTPRYLIKTRGQQVTLSCSPISGHRSVSWYQQTPGQGLQFLFEYFSETQRNKGNFPGRFSGRQFSNSRSEMNVSTLELGDSALYLCASSLFPDRNTGELFFGEGSRLTVL.

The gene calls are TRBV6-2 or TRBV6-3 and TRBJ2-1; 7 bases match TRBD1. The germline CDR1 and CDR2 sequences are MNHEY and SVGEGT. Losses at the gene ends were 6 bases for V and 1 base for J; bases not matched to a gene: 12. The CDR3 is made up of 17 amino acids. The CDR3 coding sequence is TGTGCCAGCAGCCCCCGACAGGGCGTGGGTTCCTACAATGAGCAGTTCTTC. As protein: CASSPRQGVGSYNEQFF.